The 13 T cell receptor beta chains below were found in one sample sequenced in a study of T cells in Graves' hyperthyroidism and ophthalmopathy. Amplified regions were TCR beta CDR3 sequences from RNA transcripts. An initial round of RT-PCR targeting the TCR CDR3 relied on the HTBI primer set. TCRdb redid the calling of the multiplex PCR reads with MiXCR, one entry per CDR3 protein. The sample carries some 490,000 distinct CDR3 sequences, roughly 22% recorded once. The sample comprised blood. These receptors all stem from an older woman with Graves' ophthalmopathy.

This clonotype was recorded a few times. In DNA form, the CDR3 reads TGTGCCATCAGTGATCGGGGGGGGCACACTGAAGCTTTCTTT. Translating gives CAISDRGGHTEAFF. The chain employs TRBV10-3 and TRBJ1-1; a weak D match, TRBD1 (6 bases). Between the trimmed V and J ends, which lost 3 bases and 3 bases, there was a span of 11 bases. Germline V gene data show CDR1 as ENHRY and CDR2 as SYGVKD. The CDR3 extends over 14 amino acids.

The rearrangement uses TRBV10-3 and TRBJ2-1; 10 nucleotides line up with TRBD2. Germline CDR1 ENHRY, CDR2 SYGVKD. The V and J ends lost 3 bases and 4 bases, in that order; junction bases with no gene match: 6. The CDR3 runs 16 residues. As DNA, the CDR3 is TGTGCCATCAGTGAAATAGCGGGAGGCCCTTACAATGAGCAGTTCTTC. Translation gives CAISEIAGGPYNEQFF.

This clonotype was seen repeatedly, ten times or more. The CDR3 loop reads CASRRQGVLPSEQYF. The CDR3 DNA is TGTGCCAGCAGGAGACAGGGAGTTCTCCCTTCCGAGCAGTACTTC. V and J are TRBV6-1 and TRBJ2-7; 7 nucleotides agree with TRBD1. The CDR3 sequence is 15 residues long. V dropped 6 bases and J dropped 6; count of bases not matched to a gene: 14. Per germline, CDR1 MNHNS and CDR2 SASEGT.

This clonotype showed up many times. The chain links TRBV27 to TRBJ2-1, with a tentative D call TRBD2 (5 bases). V was pared by 5 bases and J by 8 bases, with 13 bases between. Germline V gene data show CDR1 as MNHEY and CDR2 as SMNVEV (reference sequence). The CDR3 contains 13 residues. CDR3 region: CASSPIRADEQFF. CDR3 DNA: TGTGCCAGCAGTCCAATTAGAGCGGATGAGCAGTTCTTC.

V is TRBV6-1 and J is TRBJ1-2; D is uncertain. CDR1 and CDR2 (germline): MNHNS, SASEGT. V was cut by 6 bases and J by 3 bases, with 11 bases left in between. There are 13 residues in the CDR3. The CDR3 spells CASRKGWDYGYTF. CDR3 nucleotides: TGTGCCAGCAGGAAGGGTTGGGACTATGGCTACACCTTC.

As for this clonotype: One junction end disagrees with the germline gene, perhaps due to a read error. The chain joins TRBV19 to TRBJ2-1; D assignment may be TRBD1 or TRBD2 (7 bases each). This CDR3 has 14 amino acids. Germline CDR1 LNHDA, CDR2 SQIVND (reference sequence). CDR3 DNA sequence: TGTGCCAGTAGTGGGAGGGGGCAGTACAATGAGCAGCTCTTC. It is translated as CASSGRGQYNEQLF.

As for this clonotype: Just one base apart from a much larger clone, this may be a read error. The rearrangement uses TRBV7-3 and TRBJ2-2, with no clear D. The CDR3 covers 14 residues. CDR1 is SGHTA, CDR2 FQGTGA, per germline. The CDR3 coding sequence is TGTGTCAGCAGCTTGGGTGCGAACACCGGGGAGCTGTTTTTT. This encodes CVSSLGANTGELFF.

J is TRBJ2-4 and V is TRBV5-1; D gene ambiguous. This CDR3 has 15 amino acids. Germline V gives CDR1 SGHRS, CDR2 YFSETQ. V lost 0 bases, J lost 6 bases, and 13 bases lay in between. The CDR3 loop reads CASSLGTEEINIQYF. The CDR3, as DNA: TGCGCCAGCAGCTTGGGGACCGAGGAGATAAACATTCAGTACTTC.

The chain joins TRBV6-6 to TRBJ2-1; 9 bases line up with TRBD2. The trim removed 0 bases at V and 5 bases at J, leaving 8 bases unmatched. The germline V gene encodes CDR1 MNHNY and CDR2 SVGAGI (reference sequence). There are 17 residues in the CDR3. CDR3 sequence: CASSYSPLAGPDNEQFF. The CDR3 coding sequence is TGTGCCAGCAGTTACTCCCCTCTAGCGGGACCCGACAATGAGCAGTTCTTC.

This clonotype has a handful of counts. V usage is TRBV7-2 and J usage is TRBJ2-7; D is possibly TRBD1 (6 bases). Germline values: CDR1 SGHTA, CDR2 FQGNSA. The CDR3 contains 16 residues. Trimming removed 0 bases from V and 1 base from J, with 13 bases in between. CDR3 loop: CASSLADRPRSYEQYF. The CDR3 DNA is TGTGCCAGCAGCTTAGCGGACAGACCGAGATCCTACGAGCAGTACTTC.

In its sample, this clonotype was seen a few times. The genes are TRBV7-9 and TRBJ2-3, with 14 bases aligning to TRBD2. This CDR3 is built from 18 residues. Germline V lookup: CDR1 SEHNR, CDR2 FQNEAQ (reference sequence). Unmatched junction bases numbered 10, after V lost 7 bases and J lost 1 base. The chain's CDR3 is CASTRGLAGVGGTDTQYF. DNA of the CDR3: TGTGCCAGCACCAGGGGACTAGCGGGAGTTGGCGGCACAGATACGCAGTATTTT.

This clonotype was observed a handful of times. The chain joins TRBV24-1 to TRBJ2-3; no clear D. Trimming shortened V by 1 base and J by 4 bases, and 2 bases separated the two germline ends. CDR3 length: 12 residues. The germline V gene has CDR1 KGHDR and CDR2 SFDVKD. CDR3 bases: TGTGCCACCAGTGATTTTGCAGATACGCAGTATTTT. Protein: CATSDFADTQYF.

This clonotype has more than one count but fewer than ten. The V call is TRBV5-6, the J call TRBJ2-1; 9 positions agree with TRBD1. The germline gives CDR1 SGHDT, CDR2 YYEEEE. V lost 4 bases and J lost 6; bases outside the gene matches: 8. The length of the CDR3 is 15 residues. Here the CDR3 reads CASSPGTGFSNEQFF. CDR3 nucleotide sequence: TGTGCCAGCAGCCCCGGGACAGGGTTTTCCAATGAGCAGTTCTTC. Full variable domain (remainder filled in from reference TRBV5-6 and TRBJ2-1): DAGVTQSPTHLIKTRGQQVTLRCSPKSGHDTVSWYQQALGQGPQFIFQYYEEEERQRGNFPDRFSGHQFPNYSSELNVNALLLGDSALYLCASSPGTGFSNEQFFGPGTRLTVL.